This T cell receptor (beta chain) was recovered during a study of molecular identifiers for immune sequencing clone quantification. Germline V gene sequence: CDR1 MDHEN, CDR2 SYDVKM. The CDR3 covers 12 residues. Trimming left V 5 bases short and J 12 bases short, with 16 bases between. TCR libraries were built in bulk with a published protocol and specific TCR primers. TCRdb processed the PCR reads anew with MiXCR; each CDR3 protein has one entry. Here the sample spans about half a million distinct CDR3 sequences, 25% being singletons. Sequencing input: naive CD8+ T cells from blood, with Jurkat cell RNA spiked in. Subset meaning: FACS-sorted CD8+CD4-CCR7+CD45RA+ naive T cells. The V gene is TRBV28, the J gene TRBJ2-5; possible D gene TRBD1, 6 bases. This receptor was taken from a human donor in good health. Some libraries in this study had Jurkat cell RNA spiked in. As DNA, the CDR3 is TGTGCCAGCAGTCGGTTAGGGGGACCCAAGTACTTC. Protein: CASSRLGGPKYF.